Listed here are 24 T cell receptor beta chains from one sample, sequenced in a study of blood T cell repertoires in COVID-19. Libraries were prepared by immunoSEQ multiplex PCR; TCRdb keeps only in-frame clonotypes and omits some of them. The sample holds 250,000 to 300,000 clones, about 87% seen once. The sequenced sample was peripheral blood. The receptors were gathered from a woman aged 60-70 years with COVID-19, enrolled during active disease.

The chain carries TRBV7-2 and TRBJ2-1; a weak D match, TRBD2 (5 bases). The V and J ends lost 5 bases and 2 bases respectively, with 16 bases between them. This CDR3 has 16 amino acids. The germline gives CDR1 SGHTA, CDR2 FQGNSA. CDR3: CASSPVEGWAYNEQFF. The DNA of the CDR3 is TGTGCCAGCAGCCCCGTTGAGGGATGGGCCTACAATGAGCAGTTCTTC.

This chain links TRBV28 with TRBJ2-1; 11 bases are a match to TRBD2. V lost 7 bases to trimming and J lost 7 bases; unmatched junction nucleotides: 9. CDR1 is MDHEN and CDR2 is SYDVKM in the germline V gene. The CDR3 runs to 15 residues. The chain's CDR3 is CASTAGPSGRNEQFF. CDR3 bases: TGTGCCAGCACCGCTGGGCCTAGCGGGAGGAATGAGCAGTTCTTC.

J is TRBJ2-3 and V is TRBV30, with a possible D match to TRBD2 (7 bases). This CDR3 has 22 amino acids. Germline CDR1 and CDR2: GTSNPN and SVGIG (reference sequence). V was cut by 0 bases and J by 3 bases, with 34 bases left in between. The DNA for the CDR3 is TGTGCCTGGAGTGTTTTGGCCGGGGGCTGGACTCGCGGGCGGGGGCAAACAGATACGCAGTATTTT. Its translation: CAWSVLAGGWTRGRGQTDTQYF. The full variable domain, its missing parts supplied by reference TRBV30 and TRBJ2-3, is SQTIHQWPATLVQPVGSPLSLECTVEGTSNPNLYWYRQAAGRGLQLLFYSVGIGQISSEVPQNLSASRPQDRQFILSSKKLLLSDSGFYLCAWSVLAGGWTRGRGQTDTQYFGPGTRLTVL.

The chain couples TRBV28 to TRBJ2-5; 12 bases map to TRBD2. The trim removed 3 bases at V and 13 bases at J, leaving 12 bases unmatched. The CDR3 is made up of 15 amino acids. Germline V gives CDR1 MDHEN, CDR2 SYDVKM. CDR3 nucleotide sequence: TGTGCCAGCAGTTTGAGTAGGGGACTAGCGGGCTACATGTACTTC. Translating it yields CASSLSRGLAGYMYF.

J is TRBJ1-2 and V is TRBV15, with unresolved D. V shed 1 base and J shed 8 bases, with 11 bases lying between them. Germline V gene sequence: CDR1 LNHNV, CDR2 YYDKDF (reference sequence). CDR3 length: 13 amino acids. In DNA, the CDR3 is TGTGCCACCAGCAGAGTTCGAGGGATAGGCTACACCTTC. It specifies CATSRVRGIGYTF.

The rearrangement joins TRBV6-5 to TRBJ2-1; 9 bases are a match to TRBD2. CDR1 and CDR2 from the germline V gene are MNHEY and SVGAGI. V shed 5 bases, J shed 14 bases, and the junction held 16 bases outside the gene matches. This CDR3 contains 15 residues. The CDR3 sequence: CASSRKGGRANKEFF. CDR3 nucleotides: TGTGCCAGCAGTAGGAAGGGCGGGAGGGCCAATAAAGAGTTCTTC.

CDR3 residues: CASSHQSGANYGYTF. CDR3 nucleotide sequence: TGCGCCAGCAGCCACCAATCTGGGGCAAACTATGGCTACACCTTC. V gene TRBV4-1 combines with J gene TRBJ1-2, with D perhaps matching TRBD1 (5 bases). Trimming cost V 3 bases and J 2 bases, with 13 bases left between them. Per germline, CDR1 MGHRA and CDR2 YSYEKL. This CDR3 has 15 amino acids.

V gene TRBV2 combines with J gene TRBJ1-2; TRBD1 aligns across 11 bases. J was trimmed by 7 bases and V by 6 bases; bases with no gene match: 7. The germline V gene encodes CDR1 SNHLY and CDR2 FYNNEI. The CDR3 extends over 14 amino acids. In DNA, the CDR3 is TGTGCCAGCAGACGGGGGACAGGGGGTAGTGGCTACACCTTC. This codes for CASRRGTGGSGYTF.

This chain uses TRBV19 with TRBJ2-1; D possibly corresponds to TRBD1 (6 bases). Germline V gene lookup returns CDR1 LNHDA and CDR2 SQIVND (reference sequence). The CDR3 contains 19 residues. The V gene lost 6 bases and the J gene lost 3 bases, with 27 bases spanning the gap. CDR3 nucleotide sequence: TGTGCCAGTAGCCACTCAGGGGCCGGGGCAACAGGTTACTACAATGAGCAGTTCTTC. Translation gives CASSHSGAGATGYYNEQFF.

This clone was seen a single time. The rearrangement joins TRBV6-5 to TRBJ1-1, with 8 bases aligning to TRBD1. The J segment lost 6 bases and the V segment lost 5 bases, leaving 11 bases of the junction unmatched. The CDR3 contains 15 residues. Germline V gene sequence: CDR1 MNHEY, CDR2 SVGAGI. The CDR3 DNA reads TGTGCCAGCAGTCCCCAGACAGGGGCGAGATCTGAAGCTTTCTTT. This codes for CASSPQTGARSEAFF.

This chain links TRBV12-3 or TRBV12-4 with TRBJ2-1; possibly TRBD2 for D (5 bases). The V and J ends lost 6 bases and 5 bases respectively, with 8 bases between them. CDR3 length: 12 residues. Here the CDR3 DNA reads TGTGCCAGCAGGCTAGCCCACAATGAGCAGTTCTTC. Protein sequence: CASRLAHNEQFF.

Of note for this clone: Additional DNA sequences in this sample encode the identical CDR3. This chain joins TRBV28 and TRBJ2-7; 7 nucleotides match TRBD1. CDR1 MDHEN and CDR2 SYDVKM come from the germline V gene. The CDR3 has 12 residues. Trimming cost V 10 bases and J 3 bases; bases outside gene matches: 6. This chain's CDR3 is CATRTGGYEQYF. CDR3 sequence (DNA): TGTGCCACCCGGACAGGCGGCTACGAGCAGTACTTC.

V is TRBV3-1 (or the pseudogene TRBV3-2) and J is TRBJ1-2, with unresolved D. The germline V gene encodes CDR1 LGHDT and CDR2 YNNKEL (reference sequence). V was shortened by 0 bases and J by 4 bases, with 15 bases between the two germline ends. The CDR3 spans 16 residues. For the CDR3, the DNA is TGTGCCAGCAGCCAAGAGGTGGTCGACAATCCCTATGGCTACACCTTC. Its translation is CASSQEVVDNPYGYTF.

This clone was recorded a few times. This chain joins TRBV5-1 and TRBJ2-7; 9 bases agree with TRBD1. Germline loops: CDR1 SGHRS, CDR2 YFSETQ. The CDR3 is 18 amino acids. Losses at the gene ends were 4 bases for V and 2 bases for J; bases not matched to a gene: 16. CDR3 coding DNA: TGCGCCAGCAGCGATACTACCCCCGGGACAGGGCATCCCTACGAGCAGTACTTC. Translation gives CASSDTTPGTGHPYEQYF.

This rearrangement joins TRBV5-8 to TRBJ1-5, with TRBD1 identical over 9 bases. Germline V lookup: CDR1 SGHTS, CDR2 YDEGEE. V lost 4 bases to trimming and J lost 2 bases; unmatched junction nucleotides: 4. CDR3 length equals 15 residues. The CDR3 spells CASSTWTGGNQPQHF. The DNA for the CDR3 is TGTGCCAGCAGCACCTGGACAGGGGGCAATCAGCCCCAGCATTTT. Combining the CDR3 with reference TRBV5-8 and TRBJ1-5 gives the whole variable domain EAGVTQSPTHLIKTRGQQATLRCSPISGHTSVYWYQQALGLGLQFLLWYDEGEERNRGNFPPRFSGRQFPNYSSELNVNALELEDSALYLCASSTWTGGNQPQHFGDGTRLSIL.

The rearrangement links TRBV6-6 to TRBJ1-2; 12 bases agree with TRBD1. Germline V gene data show CDR1 as MNHNY and CDR2 as SVGAGI (reference sequence). The CDR3 spans 15 residues. Trimming removed 2 bases from V and 8 bases from J; junction bases left unmatched: 6. CDR3: CASSYEGQGARGYTF. The CDR3 region has the DNA TGTGCCAGCAGTTACGAGGGACAGGGGGCCAGGGGCTACACCTTC.

This CDR3 reads CSASYQGAESPLHF. The CDR3 region has the DNA TGCAGTGCTAGTTACCAGGGGGCCGAATCACCCCTCCACTTT. J is TRBJ1-6 and V is TRBV20-1; 8 bases fit TRBD1. Looked up from germline, CDR1 is DFQATT and CDR2 is SNEGSKA (reference sequence). The CDR3 runs 14 residues. Trimming cost V 3 bases and J 10 bases; bases outside gene matches: 8.

The rearrangement links TRBV5-4 to TRBJ2-7, with TRBD1 matching over 9 bases. CDR1 SGHNT and CDR2 YYREEE come from the germline V gene (reference sequence). This CDR3 contains 14 residues. Trimming cost V 4 bases and J 3 bases; bases outside gene matches: 5. The CDR3 coding sequence is TGTGCCAGCAGCCCCGGACAGGGGAACTACGAGCAGTACTTC. This encodes CASSPGQGNYEQYF.

The chain recombines TRBV7-2 with TRBJ2-1; TRBD2 matches 9 bases. This CDR3 has 17 residues. Germline V lookup: CDR1 SGHTA, CDR2 FQGNSA. V dropped 2 bases and J dropped 8; count of bases not matched to a gene: 13. DNA of the CDR3: TGTGCCAGCAGCTTAACGTCTAGCGGGACCGCGGCCCATGAGCAGTTCTTC. It encodes CASSLTSSGTAAHEQFF.

The chain has TRBV7-8 and TRBJ2-1, with TRBD1 matching 7 bases. The germline V gene encodes CDR1 SGHVS and CDR2 FQNEAQ. V trimming: 2 bases; J trimming: 7 bases; junction bases outside the gene matches: 14. This CDR3 is built from 17 residues. Here the CDR3 reads CASSLYRGAGAFNEQFF. The DNA for the CDR3 is TGTGCCAGCAGCTTATACAGGGGCGCAGGGGCTTTTAATGAGCAGTTCTTC.

The chain combines TRBV12-3 or TRBV12-4 with TRBJ1-1; perhaps TRBD1 as D (6 bases). The CDR3 consists of 12 residues. V lost 5 bases and J 11 bases, leaving 15 bases between the germline ends. The CDR3 bases are TGTGCCAGCAGTCGAAACAGGGTCGTGGCTTTCTTT. Its protein is CASSRNRVVAFF.

This clone was seen more than once but under ten times. The chain couples TRBV7-2 to TRBJ1-5; a weak D match, TRBD1 (5 bases). CDR1 and CDR2 from the germline V gene are SGHTA and FQGNSA. The length of the CDR3 is 16 residues. With 1 base removed from V and 3 bases from J, the gap between germline ends came to 13 bases. CDR3 in amino acids: CASSLELGPHNQPQHF. CDR3 nucleotides: TGTGCCAGCAGCTTAGAGCTGGGGCCGCACAATCAGCCCCAGCATTTT. Full variable domain (rest looked up from reference TRBV7-2 and TRBJ1-5): GAGVSQSPSNKVTEKGKDVELRCDPISGHTALYWYRQSLGQGLEFLIYFQGNSAPDKSGLPSDRFSAERTGGSVSTLTIQRTQQEDSAVYLCASSLELGPHNQPQHFGDGTRLSIL.

In nucleotides, the CDR3 is TGTGCCAGCAGCTCCGGACTAGCGGGAGTACATGAGCAGTTCTTC. It yields the protein CASSSGLAGVHEQFF. The V and J genes are TRBV11-3 and TRBJ2-1; 13 bases line up with TRBD2. CDR1 is SGHNT, CDR2 YENEEA, per germline. V was pared by 4 bases and J by 8 bases, with 5 bases of the junction left unmatched. This CDR3 region has 15 residues. Supplemented by reference TRBV11-3 and TRBJ2-1, the full variable domain reads EAGVVQSPRYKIIEKKQPVAFWCNPISGHNTLYWYLQNLGQGPELLIRYENEEAVDDSQLPKDRFSAERLKGVDSTLKIQPAELGDSAVYLCASSSGLAGVHEQFFGPGTRLTVL.

The count of this clone is one. Other DNA sequences from this sample encode an identical CDR3 as well. V is TRBV30 and J is TRBJ1-1; possible D gene TRBD1, 5 bases. The CDR3 totals 14 residues. Germline loops: CDR1 GTSNPN, CDR2 SVGIG (reference sequence). Trimming cost V 0 bases and J 1 base, with 9 bases left between them. The CDR3 coding sequence is TGTGCCTGGAGTGTAGTAGGGGCGAACACTGAAGCTTTCTTT. Translating it yields CAWSVVGANTEAFF.